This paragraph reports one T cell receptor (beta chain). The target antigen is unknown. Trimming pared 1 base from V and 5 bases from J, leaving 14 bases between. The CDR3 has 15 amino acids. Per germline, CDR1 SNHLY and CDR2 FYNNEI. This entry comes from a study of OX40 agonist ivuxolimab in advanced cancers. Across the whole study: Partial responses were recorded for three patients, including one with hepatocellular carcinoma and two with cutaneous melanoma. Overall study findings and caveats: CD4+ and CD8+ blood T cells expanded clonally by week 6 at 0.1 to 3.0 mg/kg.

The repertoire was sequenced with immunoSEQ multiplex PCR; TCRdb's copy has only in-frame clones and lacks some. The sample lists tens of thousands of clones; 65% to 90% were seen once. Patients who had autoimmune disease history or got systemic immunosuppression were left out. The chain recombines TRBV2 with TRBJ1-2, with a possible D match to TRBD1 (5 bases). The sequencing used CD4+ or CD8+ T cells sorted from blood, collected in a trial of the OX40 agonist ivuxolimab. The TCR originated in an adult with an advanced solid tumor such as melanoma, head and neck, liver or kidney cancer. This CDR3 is CASSEDRPREYGYTF. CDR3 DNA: TGTGCCAGCAGTGAAGATCGCCCCAGGGAGTATGGCTACACCTTC.